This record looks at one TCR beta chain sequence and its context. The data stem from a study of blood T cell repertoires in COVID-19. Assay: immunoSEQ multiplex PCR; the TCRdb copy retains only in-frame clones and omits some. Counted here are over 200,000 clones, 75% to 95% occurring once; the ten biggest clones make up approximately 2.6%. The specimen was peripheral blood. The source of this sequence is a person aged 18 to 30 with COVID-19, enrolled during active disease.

Here the CDR3 reads CASIPQGGFGYGYTF. Written as DNA, the CDR3 is TGTGCCAGCATCCCCCAAGGAGGGTTTGGGTATGGCTACACCTTC. The chain employs TRBV6-5 and TRBJ1-2; D gene ambiguous. The V end was cut by 7 bases, the J end by 5 bases, with 20 bases between. The CDR3 has 15 amino acids. Germline CDR1 and CDR2: MNHEY and SVGAGI.